Below are 27 T cell receptor beta chains sequenced from a single sample in a study of blood T cell repertoires in COVID-19. Sequenced by immunoSEQ multiplex PCR; TCRdb stores in-frame clones only, minus some. The table includes 110,000 to 150,000 clones, 70% to 90% detected once. Input material: peripheral blood. These receptors came from a woman aged 45-59 years with acute or convalescent COVID-19.

The chain links TRBV7-2 to TRBJ2-7; a weak D match, TRBD1 (5 bases). Germline values: CDR1 SGHTA, CDR2 FQGNSA. Deletions cut 4 bases from V and 2 bases from J, with 12 bases between. The CDR3 runs to 14 residues. DNA for the CDR3: TGTGCCAGCAGCTCCACAGGCCGCCCCTACGAGCAGTACTTC. The encoded protein is CASSSTGRPYEQYF. The entire variable domain, with the rest obtained from reference TRBV7-2 and TRBJ2-7, is as follows: GAGVSQSPSNKVTEKGKDVELRCDPISGHTALYWYRQSLGQGLEFLIYFQGNSAPDKSGLPSDRFSAERTGGSVSTLTIQRTQQEDSAVYLCASSSTGRPYEQYFGPGTRLTVT.

The rearrangement joins TRBV27 to TRBJ2-7, with TRBD1 matching over 7 bases. The J segment lost 1 base and the V segment lost 10 bases, leaving 1 base of the junction unmatched. The length of the CDR3 is 11 residues. Germline V lookup: CDR1 MNHEY, CDR2 SMNVEV (reference sequence). CDR3 in amino acids: CATGQSYEQYF. CDR3 bases: TGTGCCACGGGACAGTCCTACGAGCAGTACTTC.

The chain uses TRBV6-2 or TRBV6-3 and TRBJ1-5; D gene uncertain. Germline V lookup: CDR1 MNHEY, CDR2 SVGEGT. Trimming removed 5 bases from V and 2 bases from J, with 16 bases in between. CDR3 size: 16 residues. The DNA of the CDR3 is TGTGCCAGCAGTACCAGGACGGCGGGTGGCAATCAGCCCCAGCATTTT. Residues: CASSTRTAGGNQPQHF.

This clone was seen more than once but under ten times. The chain is built from TRBV6-2 or TRBV6-3 and TRBJ1-1; D not resolved. The V end lost 2 bases, the J end lost 3 bases, and 7 bases lay between the germline ends. The CDR3 extends over 13 amino acids. The germline CDR1 and CDR2 sequences are MNHEY and SVGEGT. The CDR3 sequence: CASSYGRDTEAFF. CDR3 bases: TGTGCCAGCAGTTACGGGAGGGACACTGAAGCTTTCTTT.

The V call is TRBV7-2, the J call TRBJ2-3, with 8 nucleotides matching TRBD2. The CDR3 is made up of 17 amino acids. The trim removed 2 bases at V and 3 bases at J, leaving 10 bases unmatched. CDR1 and CDR2 from the germline V gene are SGHTA and FQGNSA. CDR3 amino acids: CASSLNAGGAGTDTQYF. The CDR3 coding sequence is TGTGCCAGCAGCTTAAACGCCGGGGGGGCCGGTACAGATACGCAGTATTTT.

This clone has a single count. The chain carries TRBV7-9 and TRBJ2-7; D is unresolved. Looked up from germline, CDR1 is SEHNR and CDR2 is FQNEAQ (reference sequence). This CDR3 spans 11 amino acids. Trimming removed 5 bases at V and 1 base at J, with 3 bases between. Written as DNA, the CDR3 is TGTGCCAGCAGCCCATCCTACGAGCAGTACTTC. This translates into CASSPSYEQYF.

The V gene is TRBV14, the J gene TRBJ2-3; D is possibly TRBD2 (6 bases). CDR3 length equals 16 residues. Germline CDR1 is SGHDN and CDR2 is FVKESK. Trimming removed 5 bases at V and 1 base at J, with 16 bases between. CDR3 coding DNA: TGTGCCAGCAGCTACTCCCGGGGGTCCGGCACAGATACGCAGTATTTT. Translation gives CASSYSRGSGTDTQYF.

V and J are TRBV2 and TRBJ1-5, with D perhaps TRBD1 (6 bases). The V gene lost 0 bases and the J gene lost 5 bases, with 17 bases spanning the gap. The CDR3 totals 17 residues. Germline V gives CDR1 SNHLY, CDR2 FYNNEI. The CDR3 reads CASSEALNREFDQPQHF. As DNA, the CDR3 is TGTGCCAGCAGTGAAGCGCTAAACAGGGAATTCGATCAGCCCCAGCATTTT.

V and J are TRBV5-1 and TRBJ2-7; 7 nucleotides match TRBD1. Germline V gene sequence: CDR1 SGHRS, CDR2 YFSETQ. This CDR3 spans 15 amino acids. Trimming took 4 bases from V and 4 from J; bases not matched to a gene: 11. The CDR3 spells CASSLTGTDSYEQYF. The CDR3 nucleotides read TGCGCCAGCAGCCTAACCGGGACAGATTCTTACGAGCAGTACTTC.

The V and J genes are TRBV4-3 and TRBJ1-1, with a weak D call TRBD1 (6 bases). The germline gives CDR1 LGHNA, CDR2 YSLEER. The length of the CDR3 is 15 residues. V gave up 5 bases and J gave up 1 base, with 14 bases separating them. The CDR3 here is CASSRGAGGNTEAFF. CDR3 sequence (DNA): TGCGCCAGCAGCAGGGGGGCGGGAGGGAACACTGAAGCTTTCTTT.

This clone appeared a few times. The CDR3 is CASSVEPARAEAFF. In nucleotides, the CDR3 is TGTGCCAGCAGCGTTGAGCCCGCGAGAGCTGAAGCTTTCTTT. V usage is TRBV2 and J usage is TRBJ1-1; D gene ambiguous. Between the trimmed V and J ends, which lost 6 bases and 6 bases, there was a span of 17 bases. The CDR3 totals 14 residues. Germline V gives CDR1 SNHLY, CDR2 FYNNEI.

V usage is TRBV21-1 and J usage is TRBJ2-1; TRBD1 is taken as the D call from the table, unchecked against the DNA. TRBV21-1 represents a pseudogene. The CDR3 is made up of 15 amino acids. The CDR3 coding sequence is TGTGCCAGCAGCAGGGGACAGGGGGAAGAGGGTGAGCAGTTCTTC. This encodes CASSRGQGEEGEQFF.

The chain couples TRBV9 to TRBJ1-5, with D maybe TRBD1 (6 bases). Trimming removed 3 bases at V and 4 bases at J, with 17 bases between. Germline assignment: CDR1 SGDLS and CDR2 YYNGEE. There are 16 residues in the CDR3. CDR3: CASSEGGAGGNQPQHF. The CDR3, as DNA: TGTGCCAGCAGCGAGGGGGGGGCAGGTGGTAATCAGCCCCAGCATTTT.

The CDR3 here is CASTPGLPGEQFF. The CDR3 DNA reads as TGTGCCAGTACTCCGGGACTTCCCGGCGAGCAGTTCTTC. The chain uses TRBV28 and TRBJ2-1; maybe TRBD2 (6 bases). The CDR3 totals 13 residues. Looked up from germline, CDR1 is MDHEN and CDR2 is SYDVKM. V was trimmed by 9 bases and J by 10 bases, leaving 19 bases between them.

The gene calls are TRBV15 and TRBJ2-1; 11 bases align to TRBD2. The germline V gene has CDR1 LNHNV and CDR2 YYDKDF (reference sequence). The CDR3 is 19 amino acids. Unmatched junction bases numbered 10, after V lost 3 bases and J lost 0 bases. CDR3 nucleotide sequence: TGTGCCACCAGCAGTAGCGGGGGGGCTTTACTGAGCTCCTACAATGAGCAGTTCTTC. Translation: CATSSSGGALLSSYNEQFF.

The chain links TRBV19 to TRBJ1-1; D may be TRBD1 (5 bases). The CDR3 loop spans 15 amino acids. Trimming left V 3 bases short and J 3 bases short, with 14 bases between. Germline values: CDR1 LNHDA, CDR2 SQIVND (reference sequence). CDR3 coding DNA: TGTGCCAGTAGTATCAGGGCAGACCTCTACACTGAAGCTTTCTTT. It encodes CASSIRADLYTEAFF.

In nucleotides, the CDR3 is TGTGCCAGCTCCGGGGATAGCTCCTATAATTCACCCCTCCACTTT. It specifies CASSGDSSYNSPLHF. The chain is built from TRBV3-1 (or the pseudogene TRBV3-2) and TRBJ1-6, with D uncertain. This CDR3 spans 15 amino acids. V was shortened by 8 bases and J by 0 bases, with 11 bases between the two germline ends. CDR1 LGHDT and CDR2 YNNKEL come from the germline V gene (reference sequence).

The V call is TRBV4-3, the J call TRBJ2-3; 10 bases are a match to TRBD1. The germline CDR1 and CDR2 sequences are LGHNA and YSLEER. The CDR3 spans 16 residues. J gave up 2 bases and V 0 bases, and 2 bases lay outside the gene matches. CDR3 protein: CASSQEGQGITDTQYF. The DNA of the CDR3 is TGCGCCAGCAGCCAAGAGGGACAGGGGATCACAGATACGCAGTATTTT.

This clone was seen only a few times. The rearrangement links TRBV7-9 to TRBJ1-2, with D possibly TRBD1 on 6 matching bases. V was shortened by 5 bases and J by 8 bases, with 15 bases between the two germline ends. Germline CDR1 reads SEHNR; CDR2 reads FQNEAQ (reference sequence). The CDR3 consists of 13 residues. The CDR3 DNA sequence: TGTGCCAGCAGCCCATCAGGGGTTGAGGGCTACACCTTC. Its translation is CASSPSGVEGYTF.

This chain links TRBV4-1 with TRBJ1-5, with D possibly matching TRBD1 (6 bases). The germline V gene has CDR1 MGHRA and CDR2 YSYEKL. This CDR3 region has 14 residues. The germline V and J ends were trimmed by 0 bases and 8 bases, with 11 bases remaining between them. CDR3 bases: TGCGCCAGCAGCCAAGAGCCAGGGGACGAGCCCCAGCATTTT. As protein: CASSQEPGDEPQHF.

This rearrangement joins TRBV10-2 to TRBJ2-5; no clear D. V was pared by 6 bases and J by 5 bases, with 13 bases between. CDR1 is WSHSY, CDR2 SAAADI, per germline. The CDR3 has 13 amino acids. CDR3 amino acids: CASSATLGETQYF. In nucleotides, the CDR3 is TGCGCCAGCAGCGCGACTCTTGGGGAGACCCAGTACTTC.

The chain joins TRBV27 to TRBJ1-4; tentatively, D is TRBD1 (5 bases). Trimming removed 6 bases from V and 8 bases from J, with 16 bases in between. CDR1 MNHEY and CDR2 SMNVEV come from the germline V gene (reference sequence). The CDR3 is 14 residues long. CDR3: CASSRRTGGEKLFF. CDR3 DNA sequence: TGTGCCAGCAGCCGACGGACGGGGGGAGAAAAACTGTTTTTT.

Only one count was recorded for this clone. This chain uses TRBV30 with TRBJ2-5; D is ambiguous. Germline-derived CDR1 and CDR2 are GTSNPN and SVGIG (reference sequence). The CDR3 covers 12 residues. V was clipped by 4 bases and J by 1 base, with 7 bases between them. The chain's CDR3 is CAWNTLQETQYF. In nucleotides, the CDR3 is TGTGCCTGGAATACTCTCCAAGAGACCCAGTACTTC.

This chain joins TRBV19 and TRBJ1-1; 9 bases match TRBD1. This CDR3 is built from 14 residues. Germline trimming cut 7 bases from V and 2 bases from J; bases unmatched to any gene: 5. Germline V gene sequence: CDR1 LNHDA, CDR2 SQIVND (reference sequence). The CDR3 region is CASIRDRDNTEAFF. CDR3 DNA: TGTGCCAGTATTCGGGACAGGGATAACACTGAAGCTTTCTTT.

In DNA form, the CDR3 reads TGTGCCAGTAGTATCTCAGGGGGCAGGGGTCAGCCCCAGCATTTT. Its protein product is CASSISGGRGQPQHF. The rearrangement uses TRBV19 and TRBJ1-5, with TRBD1 identical over 8 bases. Germline values: CDR1 LNHDA, CDR2 SQIVND (reference sequence). Germline trimming cut 3 bases from V and 6 bases from J; bases unmatched to any gene: 7. This CDR3 has 15 amino acids.

This sequence joins TRBV7-3 and TRBJ2-1; 12 bases line up with TRBD2. J gave up 3 bases and V 4 bases, and 7 bases lay outside the gene matches. Germline CDR1 and CDR2: SGHTA and FQGTGA. There are 17 residues in the CDR3. In DNA form, the CDR3 reads TGTGCCAGCAGCTCTAGACTAGCGGGGGACCTCTACAATGAGCAGTTCTTC. Translation gives CASSSRLAGDLYNEQFF.

The chain recombines TRBV3-1 (or the pseudogene TRBV3-2) with TRBJ2-7, with 7 bases identical to TRBD2. V trimming: 5 bases; J trimming: 7 bases; junction bases outside the gene matches: 11. This CDR3 has 14 residues. The germline V gene encodes CDR1 LGHDT and CDR2 YNNKEL (reference sequence). CDR3 protein: CASSSVGLSVEQYF. CDR3 sequence (DNA): TGTGCCAGCAGCTCCGTGGGACTATCCGTGGAGCAGTACTTC.